This TCR beta chain emerged from a study of T cell clones after liver transplantation (dated by TCRdb to about 2019). General notes on the study: The samples were obtained from ITN030ST, a randomized trial that attempted immunosuppression withdrawal within 2 years after liver transplantation. Donor-reactive T cell clones were identified by TCRbeta sequencing after a pre-transplant mixed lymphocyte reaction and then tracked in post-transplant blood. Third party-reactive TCRbeta sequences were also identified from pre-transplant MLRs to serve as an antigen-independent comparator for donor-reactive sequences. Three of the eight recipients were HCV-positive; the others were transplanted for non-autoimmune, non-viral indications. The subjects received no induction therapy and were kept on standard immunosuppression until randomization at 12-24 months post-transplant. Tolerance was defined as complete withdrawal of immunosuppression for at least one year without a rise in liver enzymes beyond twice the upper limit of normal. Blood samples were collected pre-transplant, then pre-randomization ahead of withdrawal, and finally post-randomization once withdrawal had either been completed or failed. The studied cohort comprised 8 liver transplant recipients, 3 classified as tolerant and 5 as non-tolerant.

A note on this clone: What antigen it recognizes has not been identified. The input lacks base qualities; no much larger clone sits a single base away.

Thawed unstimulated PBMCs were stained for CD3, CD4 and CD8 and FACS-sorted into CD3+CD4+ and CD3+CD8+ populations. Each of the 8 studied subjects was randomized to immunosuppression withdrawal. Genomic DNA was isolated with the Qiagen DNeasy Blood and Tissue Kit. Frozen genomic DNA underwent high-throughput TCRbeta CDR3 sequencing by immunoSEQ, including PCR amplification, mapping, bias correction and internal controls. Concerning the study's data processing: Productive rearrangements were kept, and unique TCRbeta sequences were defined by CDR3 nucleotide sequence plus V and J gene. A sequence counted as donor-reactive only if the sequence showed at least 5-fold expansion in CFSE-low cells compared with unstimulated pre-transplant cells and had a frequency of at least 0.01%. Per-subject minimum frequency thresholds, based on the lowest-template unstimulated sample, ensured at least 90% detection power. Jensen-Shannon divergence between the top 1000 TCRbeta sequences post-transplant and pre-transplant was used to measure repertoire turnover. Changes in detection of donor-reactive sequences were assessed with two-sided Fisher's exact tests. This immuneACCESS table, as held by TCRdb, lists in-frame sequences with V and J called but not all clones. Of the missing ones, under half trace to an unresolved V gene in checked studies; the others have no known cause. The DNA gave D and trimming, while V, J and clone size come from that table. Present in this sample are under 130,000 clones, about 86% of which were seen just once. The top ten hold around 3% of the sample.

For CDR1 and CDR2, the germline V gene lists SNHLY and FYNNEI. The CDR3 starts with the cysteine, ends with the phenylalanine, and has 16 residues. This entry keeps only the CDR3 DNA: 48 bases, framed from base 1. V drops 2 bases and J drops 7 bases, leaving 18 bases in between. Points the paper makes about the study in general: Without allograft tissue specimens, donor-reactive T cells may have migrated into the graft rather than being deleted. Conclusions were preliminary, limited by small, heterogeneous patient numbers and non-standardized post-transplant time points. In a couple of subjects, low numbers of available donor cells limited the measurable donor-reactive repertoire. In most of the 8 subjects, circulating donor-reactive CD4 TCRbeta sequences decreased significantly after transplant, regardless of tolerance or HCV status. The decline in donor-reactive sequences exceeded the decline in third party-reactive sequences, suggesting partial antigen-specific deletion that was unrelated to withdrawal success. When repertoire turnover was accounted for, significantly reduced detection of donor-reactive sequences was found in 7 of 8 subjects for CD4 and in 8 of 8 subjects for CD8.

This receptor was identified in a human patient who received a liver transplant. After a transplant, some T cells may have been passed on by the graft donor. The rearranged segments are TRBV2 and TRBJ2-1, with an unclear D gene assignment. The source material was CD4+ T cells from blood, sampled approximately 43 months after liver transplant. The CDR3 is CASSESRAPGGNEQFF. The sequenced DNA: TGTGCCAGCAGTGAAAGTCGGGCCCCCGGTGGGAATGAGCAGTTCTTC.